One sample yielded the 24 T cell receptor beta chains listed below, sequenced in a study of blood T cell repertoires in COVID-19. Data came from immunoSEQ multiplex PCR; TCRdb stores just in-frame clones and leaves some out. The repertoire holds approximately 170,000 clones, with around 74% as singletons. Sequencing input: peripheral blood. The source of these receptors is a woman of 80 years or more with acute or convalescent COVID-19.

The gene calls are TRBV9 and TRBJ1-2; tentative D call: TRBD1 (5 bases). In germline, CDR1 is SGDLS, CDR2 YYNGEE. The CDR3 totals 13 residues. V shed 0 bases and J shed 7 bases, with 10 bases lying between them. The CDR3 is CASSVVGGVGYTF. As DNA, the CDR3 is TGTGCCAGCAGCGTAGTCGGGGGGGTTGGCTACACCTTC. Based on the CDR3 plus reference TRBV9 and TRBJ1-2, the full variable domain is DSGVTQTPKHLITATGQRVTLRCSPRSGDLSVYWYQQSLDQGLQFLIQYYNGEERAKGNILERFSAQQFPDLHSELNLSSLELGDSALYFCASSVVGGVGYTFGSGTRLTVV.

This sequence joins TRBV5-1 and TRBJ2-3; 9 bases fit TRBD2. This CDR3 is built from 15 residues. With V trimmed by 1 base and J by 3 bases, 3 bases remained unmatched. In germline, CDR1 is SGHRS, CDR2 YFSETQ. In nucleotides, the CDR3 is TGCGCCAGCAGCTTGATGGCGGGAGGGACAGATACGCAGTATTTT. This sequence encodes CASSLMAGGTDTQYF.

The rearrangement joins TRBV9 to TRBJ2-2; D is perhaps TRBD1 (6 bases). Trimming took 8 bases from V and 3 from J, leaving 17 bases between them. The CDR3 has 15 residues. Looked up from germline, CDR1 is SGDLS and CDR2 is YYNGEE. In DNA, the CDR3 is TGTGCCAGTAGTCAAAGGCAGGGGTACACCGGGGAGCTGTTTTTT. It specifies CASSQRQGYTGELFF.

Here the CDR3 reads CSVYGTSGRYEQYF. CDR3 nucleotide sequence: TGCAGCGTTTACGGGACTAGCGGGAGGTACGAGCAGTACTTC. V usage is TRBV29-1 and J usage is TRBJ2-7; 15 nucleotides align to TRBD2. The J segment lost 4 bases and the V segment lost 5 bases, leaving 3 bases of the junction unmatched. Germline loops: CDR1 SQVTM, CDR2 ANQGSEA. The CDR3 runs 14 residues.

J is TRBJ1-2 and V is TRBV24-1; D ambiguous. Looked up from germline, CDR1 is KGHDR and CDR2 is SFDVKD. The CDR3 is 14 amino acids. V was clipped by 9 bases and J by 7 bases, with 20 bases between them. The CDR3 spells CATPLPQASRGYTF. As DNA, the CDR3 is TGTGCCACCCCGCTTCCCCAGGCCTCTCGTGGCTACACCTTC.

The chain recombines TRBV27 with TRBJ2-7; 10 nucleotides agree with TRBD2. Germline V gives CDR1 MNHEY, CDR2 SMNVEV (reference sequence). The CDR3 loop spans 16 amino acids. J gave up 7 bases and V 3 bases, and 12 bases lay outside the gene matches. The CDR3 sequence is CASSFVLAGPPGEQYF. CDR3 coding DNA: TGTGCCAGCAGTTTCGTACTAGCGGGACCCCCTGGTGAGCAGTACTTC.

This clone appeared a few times. The chain couples TRBV9 to TRBJ2-1, with 9 bases that match TRBD2. J was trimmed by 3 bases and V by 4 bases; bases with no gene match: 11. Germline V gives CDR1 SGDLS, CDR2 YYNGEE. The CDR3 length is 17 residues. The CDR3 reads CASSLGLRTSDYNEQFF. The DNA for the CDR3 is TGTGCCAGCAGCTTGGGCTTGAGGACTAGCGACTACAATGAGCAGTTCTTC.

The chain has TRBV19 and TRBJ1-3; D remains unclear. Trimming pared 6 bases from V and 7 bases from J, leaving 13 bases between. The CDR3 runs to 13 residues. Germline values: CDR1 LNHDA, CDR2 SQIVND (reference sequence). The CDR3 DNA reads TGTGCCAGTAGGATATCGATGGGCAACACCATATATTTT. Translated: CASRISMGNTIYF.

The chain recombines TRBV29-1 with TRBJ1-6, with 8 bases identical to TRBD1. CDR1 is SQVTM and CDR2 is ANQGSEA in the germline V gene. The CDR3 runs 12 residues. Trimming removed 6 bases from V and 14 bases from J; junction bases left unmatched: 9. CDR3 sequence: CSVGTGTGSLHF. The CDR3 nucleotides read TGCAGCGTCGGGACAGGCACCGGCTCCCTCCACTTT.

The CDR3 loop is CASTTGTNEKLFF. The CDR3 coding sequence is TGTGCCAGCACGACAGGAACTAATGAAAAACTGTTTTTT. The V gene is TRBV28, the J gene TRBJ1-4; D perhaps matches TRBD1 (6 bases). Trimming removed 7 bases from V and 1 base from J, with 7 bases in between. The CDR3 is 13 residues long. CDR1 and CDR2 (germline): MDHEN, SYDVKM.

This chain uses TRBV18 with TRBJ2-2; 8 nucleotides align to TRBD1. V lost 5 bases to trimming and J lost 1 base; unmatched junction nucleotides: 6. This CDR3 has 16 residues. From germline, CDR1 is KGHSH and CDR2 LQKENI. The CDR3 sequence: CASSGQGAENTGELFF. CDR3 sequence (DNA): TGTGCCAGCTCAGGGCAGGGGGCAGAGAACACCGGGGAGCTGTTTTTT.

The chain carries TRBV28 and TRBJ1-2, with 7 positions matching TRBD1. The germline CDR1 and CDR2 sequences are MDHEN and SYDVKM. Trimming took 6 bases from V and 0 from J; bases not matched to a gene: 4. There are 14 residues in the CDR3. CDR3: CASRGTVTNYGYTF. As DNA, the CDR3 is TGTGCCAGCAGAGGGACAGTTACTAACTATGGCTACACCTTC.

The rearrangement joins TRBV6-1 to TRBJ2-1, with D possibly matching TRBD1 (6 bases). Germline V CDR1 and CDR2: MNHNS, SASEGT. This CDR3 comprises 15 residues. Trimming cost V 2 bases and J 6 bases, with 14 bases left between them. The CDR3 bases are TGTGCCAGCAGTGAACAGTTTACAGGGCTCAATGAGCAGTTCTTC. Translation gives CASSEQFTGLNEQFF.

V usage is TRBV29-1 and J usage is TRBJ1-1; tentative D call: TRBD1 (5 bases). The ends were cut back, 6 bases at V and 6 bases at J, with 17 bases in the middle. Germline V gene sequence: CDR1 SQVTM, CDR2 ANQGSEA. The CDR3 totals 13 residues. The CDR3 nucleotides read TGCAGCGTCTCCTTCGCCAGGGTAGCTGAAGCTTTCTTT. Its translation is CSVSFARVAEAFF.

The CDR3 sequence is CASSPPDRVWSQPQHF. The CDR3 nucleotides read TGTGCCAGCAGTCCCCCCGACAGGGTTTGGAGCCAGCCCCAGCATTTT. The chain is built from TRBV28 and TRBJ1-5; 7 nucleotides line up with TRBD1. Germline V gives CDR1 MDHEN, CDR2 SYDVKM. V trimming: 5 bases; J trimming: 7 bases; junction bases outside the gene matches: 14. There are 16 residues in the CDR3.

V is TRBV24-1 and J is TRBJ1-2; 7 bases line up with TRBD1. The CDR3 extends over 14 amino acids. The V and J ends lost 1 base and 3 bases, in that order; junction bases with no gene match: 1. Germline values: CDR1 KGHDR, CDR2 SFDVKD. Here the CDR3 DNA reads TGTGCCACCAGTGATTTTCAGGGGGACTATGGCTACACCTTC. It specifies CATSDFQGDYGYTF.

The chain employs TRBV18 and TRBJ2-7; D is perhaps TRBD1 (5 bases). CDR1 and CDR2 from the germline V gene are KGHSH and LQKENI. The CDR3 runs to 15 residues. The germline V and J ends were trimmed by 0 bases and 9 bases, with 18 bases remaining between them. DNA for the CDR3: TGTGCCAGCTCACCACCACGACCCAGGGCAGGGCGGCAGTACTTC. It translates to CASSPPRPRAGRQYF.

The J gene is TRBJ2-3, the V gene TRBV5-1, with 14 bases fitting TRBD2. The CDR3 is 17 residues long. J was trimmed by 3 bases and V by 6 bases; bases with no gene match: 9. Germline V gene lookup returns CDR1 SGHRS and CDR2 YFSETQ. CDR3 protein: CASTGLAGGINTDTQYF. The CDR3 bases are TGCGCCAGCACCGGACTAGCGGGAGGTATAAATACAGATACGCAGTATTTT.

Written as DNA, the CDR3 is TGCGCCAGCAGCCATCCCGGGACAGCCCCCTACGAGCAGTACTTC. This gives the protein CASSHPGTAPYEQYF. The rearrangement uses TRBV4-1 and TRBJ2-7; 7 bases agree with TRBD1. The germline gives CDR1 MGHRA, CDR2 YSYEKL. V trimming: 3 bases; J trimming: 2 bases; junction bases outside the gene matches: 7. This CDR3 has 15 residues.

The V gene is TRBV19, the J gene TRBJ2-1; 13 bases are a match to TRBD2. Trimming removed 5 bases from V and 8 bases from J; junction bases left unmatched: 9. Germline CDR1 and CDR2: LNHDA and SQIVND (reference sequence). CDR3 size: 16 residues. The CDR3 here is CASSWAGTSGMDEQFF. In DNA form, the CDR3 reads TGTGCCAGTAGTTGGGCCGGGACTAGCGGGATGGATGAGCAGTTCTTC.

The gene calls are TRBV9 and TRBJ2-5; D not certain. Germline V gene lookup returns CDR1 SGDLS and CDR2 YYNGEE. The length of the CDR3 is 14 residues. Trimming pared 5 bases from V and 3 bases from J, leaving 14 bases between. Here the CDR3 reads CASRRLRWEETQYF. The DNA for the CDR3 is TGTGCCAGCAGAAGACTTAGATGGGAAGAGACCCAGTACTTC.

A single count supports this clone. The V and J genes are TRBV3-1 (or the pseudogene TRBV3-2) and TRBJ1-1, with a weak D call TRBD1 (6 bases). Germline V CDR1 and CDR2: LGHDT, YNNKEL (reference sequence). V lost 2 bases and J 6 bases, leaving 13 bases between the germline ends. CDR3 size: 14 residues. CDR3 sequence reads: CASSQLSGDPEAFF. Here the CDR3 DNA reads TGTGCCAGCAGCCAATTATCAGGGGATCCTGAAGCTTTCTTT.

For this clone: The same CDR3 arises from other DNA sequences in this sample as well. V gene TRBV5-1 combines with J gene TRBJ1-1; D is unclear. Germline assignment: CDR1 SGHRS and CDR2 YFSETQ. V was trimmed by 0 bases and J by 3 bases, leaving 6 bases between them. The CDR3 has 13 amino acids. The CDR3 DNA follows: TGCGCCAGCAGCTTGGCCGGGGACACTGAAGCTTTCTTT. Protein: CASSLAGDTEAFF.

To note about this clone: A much larger clone differs by one base, so this may be a read error. The gene calls are TRBV3-1 (or the pseudogene TRBV3-2) and TRBJ2-2; no reliable D call. Trimming pared 1 base from V and 2 bases from J, leaving 2 bases between. The CDR3 covers 13 residues. CDR1 is LGHDT, CDR2 YNNKEL, per germline (reference sequence). Here the CDR3 reads CASSQANTGELFF. CDR3 DNA sequence: TGTGCCAGCAGCCAAGCTAACACCGGGGAGCTGTTTTTT.